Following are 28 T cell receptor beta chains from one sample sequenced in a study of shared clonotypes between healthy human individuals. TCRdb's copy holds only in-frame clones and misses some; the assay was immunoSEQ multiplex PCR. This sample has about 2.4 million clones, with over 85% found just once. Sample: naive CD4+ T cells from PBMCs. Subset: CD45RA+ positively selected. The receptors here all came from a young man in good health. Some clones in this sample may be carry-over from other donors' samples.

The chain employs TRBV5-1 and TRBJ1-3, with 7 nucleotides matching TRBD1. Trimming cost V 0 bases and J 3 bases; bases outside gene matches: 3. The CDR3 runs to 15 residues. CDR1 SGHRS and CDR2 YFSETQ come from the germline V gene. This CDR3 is CASSLAGQLGNTIYF. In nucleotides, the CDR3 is TGCGCCAGCAGCTTGGCGGGACAGCTTGGAAACACCATATATTTT.

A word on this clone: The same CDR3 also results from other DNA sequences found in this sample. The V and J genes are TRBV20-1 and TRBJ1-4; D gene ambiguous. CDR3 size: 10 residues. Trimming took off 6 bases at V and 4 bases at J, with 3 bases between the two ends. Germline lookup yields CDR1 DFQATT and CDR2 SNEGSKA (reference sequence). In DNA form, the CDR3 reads TGCAGTGCCCTTAATGAAAAACTGTTTTTT. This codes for CSALNEKLFF.

This chain's CDR3 is CASSRGQGGNTGELFF. Written as DNA, the CDR3 is TGTGCCAGCTCTCGCGGACAGGGTGGGAACACCGGGGAGCTGTTTTTT. The V call is TRBV18, the J call TRBJ2-2, with TRBD1 matching 8 bases. Unmatched junction bases numbered 7, after V lost 6 bases and J lost 1 base. Germline V gives CDR1 KGHSH, CDR2 LQKENI. There are 16 residues in the CDR3.

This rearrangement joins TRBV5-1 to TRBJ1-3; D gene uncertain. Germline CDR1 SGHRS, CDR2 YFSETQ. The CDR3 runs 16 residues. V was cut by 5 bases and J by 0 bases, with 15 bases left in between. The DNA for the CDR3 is TGCGCCAGCAGTTTCGCCGGACCCCGCTCTGGAAACACCATATATTTT. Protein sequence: CASSFAGPRSGNTIYF.

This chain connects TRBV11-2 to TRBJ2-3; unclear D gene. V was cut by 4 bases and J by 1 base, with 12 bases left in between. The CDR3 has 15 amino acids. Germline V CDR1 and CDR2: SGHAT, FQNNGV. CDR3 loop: CASSSDQTGTDTQYF. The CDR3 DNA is TGTGCCAGCAGCTCGGATCAGACTGGCACAGATACGCAGTATTTT.

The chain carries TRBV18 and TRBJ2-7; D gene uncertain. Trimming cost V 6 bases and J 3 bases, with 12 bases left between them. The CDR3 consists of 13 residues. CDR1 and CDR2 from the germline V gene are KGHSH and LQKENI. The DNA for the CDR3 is TGTGCCAGCTCCCTAACGGATTACTACGAGCAGTACTTC. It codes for CASSLTDYYEQYF.

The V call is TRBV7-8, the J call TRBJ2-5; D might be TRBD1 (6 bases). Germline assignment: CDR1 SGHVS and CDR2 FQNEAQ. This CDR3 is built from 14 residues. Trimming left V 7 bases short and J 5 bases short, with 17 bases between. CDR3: CASIMGWQGETQYF. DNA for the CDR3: TGTGCCAGCATCATGGGTTGGCAGGGGGAGACCCAGTACTTC.

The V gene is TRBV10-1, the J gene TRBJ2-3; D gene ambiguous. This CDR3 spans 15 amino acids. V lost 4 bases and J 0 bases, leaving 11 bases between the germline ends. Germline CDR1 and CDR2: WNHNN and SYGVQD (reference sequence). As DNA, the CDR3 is TGCGCCAGCAGTGGGGGTCTTCCTAGCACAGATACGCAGTATTTT. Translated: CASSGGLPSTDTQYF.

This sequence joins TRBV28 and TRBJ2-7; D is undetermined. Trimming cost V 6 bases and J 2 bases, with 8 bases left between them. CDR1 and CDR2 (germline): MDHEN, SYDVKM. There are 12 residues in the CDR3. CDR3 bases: TGTGCCAGCAGCGCCGTAACCTACGAGCAGTACTTC. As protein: CASSAVTYEQYF.

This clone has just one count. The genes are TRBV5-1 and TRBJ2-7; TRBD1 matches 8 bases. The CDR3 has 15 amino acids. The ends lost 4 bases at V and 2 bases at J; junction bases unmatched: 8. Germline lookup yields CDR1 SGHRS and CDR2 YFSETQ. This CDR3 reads CASSRDRTRTYEQYF. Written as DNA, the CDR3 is TGCGCCAGCAGCCGGGACAGGACTCGAACCTACGAGCAGTACTTC.

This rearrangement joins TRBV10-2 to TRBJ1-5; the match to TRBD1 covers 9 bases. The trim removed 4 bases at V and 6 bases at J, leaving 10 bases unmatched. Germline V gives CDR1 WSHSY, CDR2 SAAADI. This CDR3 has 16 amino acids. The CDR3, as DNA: TGCGCCAGCAGTGGGAAGGACAGGGGAGGTGGTCAGCCCCAGCATTTT. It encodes CASSGKDRGGGQPQHF.

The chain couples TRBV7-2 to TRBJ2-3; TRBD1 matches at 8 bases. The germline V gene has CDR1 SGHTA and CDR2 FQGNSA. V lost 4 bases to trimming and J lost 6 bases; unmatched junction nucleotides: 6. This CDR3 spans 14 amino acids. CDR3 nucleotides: TGTGCCAGCAGCTCCAGGGGGCAGGGGGATACGCAGTATTTT. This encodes CASSSRGQGDTQYF.

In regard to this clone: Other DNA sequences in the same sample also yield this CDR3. The CDR3 region is CASSQVDGTEAFF. The CDR3 bases are TGTGCCAGCAGCCAAGTAGATGGTACTGAAGCTTTCTTT. The chain employs TRBV2 and TRBJ1-1; D call uncertain. CDR1 and CDR2 from the germline V gene are SNHLY and FYNNEI. The CDR3 is 13 residues long. Trimming shortened V by 6 bases and J by 5 bases, and 13 bases separated the two germline ends.

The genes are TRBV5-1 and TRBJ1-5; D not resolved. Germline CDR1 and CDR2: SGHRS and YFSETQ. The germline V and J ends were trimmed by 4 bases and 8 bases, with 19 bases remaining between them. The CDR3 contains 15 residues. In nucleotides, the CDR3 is TGCGCCAGCAGCCCACGTTGTTGGGCGAGGGAGCCCCAGCATTTT. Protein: CASSPRCWAREPQHF.

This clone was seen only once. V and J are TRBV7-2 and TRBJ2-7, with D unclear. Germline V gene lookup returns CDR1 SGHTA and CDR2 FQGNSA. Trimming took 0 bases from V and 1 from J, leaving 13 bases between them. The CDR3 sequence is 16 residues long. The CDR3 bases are TGTGCCAGCAGCTTAGCGCGTGGCAGTGGGTCCTACGAGCAGTACTTC. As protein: CASSLARGSGSYEQYF.

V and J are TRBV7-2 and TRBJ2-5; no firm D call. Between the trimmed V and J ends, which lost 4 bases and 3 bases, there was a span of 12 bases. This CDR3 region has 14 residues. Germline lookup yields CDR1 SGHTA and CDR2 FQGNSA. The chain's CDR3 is CASSYRRTKETQYF. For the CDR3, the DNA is TGTGCCAGCAGCTACCGACGGACGAAAGAGACCCAGTACTTC.

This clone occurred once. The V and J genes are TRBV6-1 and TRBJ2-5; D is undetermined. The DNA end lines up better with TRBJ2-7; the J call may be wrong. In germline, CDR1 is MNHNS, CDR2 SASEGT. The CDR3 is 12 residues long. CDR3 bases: TGTGCCAGCAGAGAGAGTTCCTACGAGCAGTACTTC. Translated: CASRESSYEQYF.

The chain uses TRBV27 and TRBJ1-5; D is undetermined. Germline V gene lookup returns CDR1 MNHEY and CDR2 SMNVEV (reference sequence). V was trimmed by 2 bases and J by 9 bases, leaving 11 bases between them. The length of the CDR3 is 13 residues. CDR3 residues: CASSLSSSSPQHF. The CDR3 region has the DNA TGTGCCAGCAGTTTAAGTTCCTCCTCGCCCCAGCATTTT.

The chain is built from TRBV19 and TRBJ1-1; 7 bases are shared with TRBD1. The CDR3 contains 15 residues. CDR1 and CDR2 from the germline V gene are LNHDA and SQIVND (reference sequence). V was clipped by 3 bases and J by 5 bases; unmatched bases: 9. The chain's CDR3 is CASSMYTGVVTEAFF. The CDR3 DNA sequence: TGTGCCAGTAGTATGTACACAGGGGTGGTTACTGAAGCTTTCTTT.

CDR3 in DNA: TGTGCCAGCAGTTTCGCCGGGGCAGGGAACACTGAAGCTTTCTTT. It encodes CASSFAGAGNTEAFF. V gene TRBV2 combines with J gene TRBJ1-1, with a possible D match to TRBD1 (5 bases). This CDR3 has 15 amino acids. V lost 5 bases to trimming and J lost 1 base, with 14 bases between them. The germline CDR1 and CDR2 sequences are SNHLY and FYNNEI.

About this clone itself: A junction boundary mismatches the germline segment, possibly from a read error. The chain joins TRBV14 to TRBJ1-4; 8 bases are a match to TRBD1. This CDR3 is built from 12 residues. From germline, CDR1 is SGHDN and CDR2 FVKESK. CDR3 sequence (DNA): TGTGCCAGCAGCCCGGGGACAGGCAACACCTATTTT. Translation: CASSPGTGNTYF.

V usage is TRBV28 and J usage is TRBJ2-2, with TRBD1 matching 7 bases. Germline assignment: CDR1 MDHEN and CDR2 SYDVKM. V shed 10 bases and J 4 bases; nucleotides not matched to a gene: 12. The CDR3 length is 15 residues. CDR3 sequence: CAIPKRAGGTGELFF. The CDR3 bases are TGTGCCATCCCAAAACGGGCAGGGGGCACCGGGGAGCTGTTTTTT.

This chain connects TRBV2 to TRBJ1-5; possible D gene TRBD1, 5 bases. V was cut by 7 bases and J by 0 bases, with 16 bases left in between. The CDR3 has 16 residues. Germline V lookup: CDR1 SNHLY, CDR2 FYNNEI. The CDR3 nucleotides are TGTGCCAGCAAAGGGCGCAGGGAGGGTAGCAATCAGCCCCAGCATTTT. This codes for CASKGRREGSNQPQHF.

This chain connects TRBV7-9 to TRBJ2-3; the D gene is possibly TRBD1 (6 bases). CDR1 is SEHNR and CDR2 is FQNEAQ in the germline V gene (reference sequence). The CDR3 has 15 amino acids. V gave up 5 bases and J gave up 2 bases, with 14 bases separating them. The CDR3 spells CASSQTGQHTDTQYF. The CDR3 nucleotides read TGTGCCAGCAGCCAAACCGGACAGCACACAGATACGCAGTATTTT.

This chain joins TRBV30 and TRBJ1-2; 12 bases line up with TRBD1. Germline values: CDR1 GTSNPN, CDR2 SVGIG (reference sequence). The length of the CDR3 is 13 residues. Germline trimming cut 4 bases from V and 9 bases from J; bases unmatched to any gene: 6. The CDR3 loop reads CAWTGQGAPRYTF. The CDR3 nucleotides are TGTGCCTGGACGGGACAGGGGGCGCCTCGCTACACCTTC.

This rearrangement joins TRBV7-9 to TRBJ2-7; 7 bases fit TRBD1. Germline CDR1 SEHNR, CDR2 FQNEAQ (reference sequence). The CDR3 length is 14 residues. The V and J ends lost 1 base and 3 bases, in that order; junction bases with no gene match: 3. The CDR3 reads CASSLVRQGYEQYF. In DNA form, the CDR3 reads TGTGCCAGCAGCTTAGTCCGACAGGGCTACGAGCAGTACTTC. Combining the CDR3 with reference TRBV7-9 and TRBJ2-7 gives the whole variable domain DTGVSQNPRHKITKRGQNVTFRCDPISEHNRLYWYRQTLGQGPEFLTYFQNEAQLEKSRLLSDRFSAERPKGSFSTLEIQRTEQGDSAMYLCASSLVRQGYEQYFGPGTRLTVT.

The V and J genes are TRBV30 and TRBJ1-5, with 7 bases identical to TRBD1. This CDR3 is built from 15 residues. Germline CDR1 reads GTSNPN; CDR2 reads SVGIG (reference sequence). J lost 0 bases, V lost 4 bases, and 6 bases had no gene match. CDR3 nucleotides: TGTGCCTGGAACCCGACAGGGAATAGCAATCAGCCCCAGCATTTT. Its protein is CAWNPTGNSNQPQHF.

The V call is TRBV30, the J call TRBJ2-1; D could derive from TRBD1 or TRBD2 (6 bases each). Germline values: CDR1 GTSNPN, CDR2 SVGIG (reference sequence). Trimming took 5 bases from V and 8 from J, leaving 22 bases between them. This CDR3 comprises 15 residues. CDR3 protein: CAWSPLRGPLHEQFF. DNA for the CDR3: TGTGCCTGGTCTCCCCTTCGGGGGCCCCTACATGAGCAGTTCTTC.